The present T cell receptor beta chain was sequenced within a study of blood T cell repertoires in COVID-19. The wider study: Collection of acute and convalescent COVID-19 samples took place in the United States, Italy and Spain. Sample material is recorded as cDNA or gDNA derived from T cells, B-cell-depleted T cells, or PBMCs.

Sequencing used immunoSEQ multiplex PCR; TCRdb keeps in-frame clones, though not all of them. The profile shows 150,000 to 200,000 clones, over 80% of them singletons. Individuals drawn from about two dozen US areas were about 18 to 95 years old. Clinical histories supplied by participants themselves formed the basis of cohort assignment. Sequencing used PBMCs or T cells enriched from blood (not recorded which). The TCR was taken from a woman aged 50 to 65 who had recovered from COVID-19.

CDR3 sequence: CASSLAAPSTDTQYF. The CDR3, as DNA: TGTGCCAGCAGTTTGGCGGCACCCAGCACAGATACGCAGTATTTT. The rearrangement links TRBV28 to TRBJ2-3; unclear D gene. Germline lookup yields CDR1 MDHEN and CDR2 SYDVKM. This CDR3 spans 15 amino acids. V dropped 3 bases and J dropped 0 bases, with 10 bases sitting between them.